The 20 T cell receptor beta chains listed next were all sequenced from one sample in a study of T cell repertoires in cytomegalovirus infection. MiXCR, run by TCRdb on the reads, gives a single entry per CDR3 protein. Of fewer than 250,000 distinct CDR3 sequences listed, roughly 22% are singletons. The sequencing sample was made of CD8+ T cells from PBMCs. These receptors all stem from a human donor in good health (CMV status not recorded). Some clones in this sample may be carry-over from other donors' samples.

The rearrangement links TRBV19 to TRBJ2-3; 9 bases match TRBD1. V trimming: 7 bases; J trimming: 3 bases; junction bases outside the gene matches: 5. CDR1 and CDR2 (germline): LNHDA, SQIVND (reference sequence). The CDR3 spans 14 residues. CDR3 sequence reads: CASTPTGGTDTQYF. The CDR3 DNA follows: TGTGCCAGTACCCCGACAGGGGGAACAGATACGCAGTATTTT.

This clonotype was counted a few times. V and J are TRBV12-3 or TRBV12-4 and TRBJ2-3, with a tentative D call TRBD1 (6 bases). The CDR3 is made up of 14 amino acids. Trimming removed 5 bases from V and 2 bases from J, with 11 bases in between. CDR3 in DNA: TGTGCCAGCAGTCAAAGGGACACCACAGATACGCAGTATTTT. Translating it yields CASSQRDTTDTQYF.

This clonotype was detected a few times. The chain uses TRBV28 and TRBJ1-6, with 7 positions matching TRBD1. Germline-derived CDR1 and CDR2 are MDHEN and SYDVKM. The V segment lost 1 base and the J segment 7 bases; nucleotides outside the gene matches: 7. The CDR3 is made up of 16 amino acids. The CDR3 region has the DNA TGTGCCAGCAGTTTATTTGGACAGGTCGGGAATTCACCCCTCCACTTT. It encodes CASSLFGQVGNSPLHF.

This clonotype was seen a few times. The chain is built from TRBV12-3 or TRBV12-4 and TRBJ2-1; weak D call: TRBD2 (6 bases). V lost 3 bases, J lost 8 bases, and 11 bases lay in between. This CDR3 is built from 13 residues. CDR3 in DNA: TGTGCCAGCAGTTTGGGCGGGATGGATGAGCAGTTCTTC. It yields the protein CASSLGGMDEQFF.

CDR3 protein: CASRDYNNEQFF. The CDR3 bases are TGTGCCAGCAGGGACTACAACAATGAGCAGTTCTTC. The chain combines TRBV6-2 or TRBV6-3 with TRBJ2-1; maybe TRBD2 (6 bases). V lost 6 bases and J 5 bases, leaving 8 bases between the germline ends. CDR1 is MNHEY and CDR2 is SVGEGT in the germline V gene. CDR3 length: 12 amino acids.

This clonotype showed up many times. CDR3 DNA: TGTGCCAGCAGCTTGGGAGGGGATTCCTACGAGCAGTACTTC. Translation gives CASSLGGDSYEQYF. The chain links TRBV5-6 to TRBJ2-7; the D gene could be TRBD1 or TRBD2 (5 bases each). Germline values: CDR1 SGHDT, CDR2 YYEEEE. This CDR3 comprises 14 residues. Trimming took off 0 bases at V and 1 base at J, with 8 bases between the two ends.

Only a few counts were recorded for this clonotype. The chain uses TRBV29-1 and TRBJ2-2, with D unresolved. This CDR3 spans 13 amino acids. CDR1 and CDR2 from the germline V gene are SQVTM and ANQGSEA. V lost 6 bases, J lost 2 bases, and 10 bases lay in between. The CDR3 region is CSVQELNTGELFF. Here the CDR3 DNA reads TGCAGCGTCCAAGAACTCAACACCGGGGAGCTGTTTTTT.

V and J are TRBV29-1 and TRBJ1-1; the match to TRBD1 covers 8 bases. Germline-derived CDR1 and CDR2 are SQVTM and ANQGSEA. V lost 7 bases and J lost 0; bases outside the gene matches: 7. This CDR3 region has 14 residues. CDR3 in DNA: TGCAGCGGTTCGGCAGGGGGCCTGAACACTGAAGCTTTCTTT. Encoded protein: CSGSAGGLNTEAFF.

This chain uses TRBV6-6 with TRBJ1-2; no clear D. This CDR3 has 12 residues. V was cut by 7 bases and J by 4 bases, with 10 bases left in between. CDR1 and CDR2 from the germline V gene are MNHNY and SVGAGI (reference sequence). The CDR3 DNA is TGTGCCAGCATCCATGAGGGCTATGGCTACACCTTC. It codes for CASIHEGYGYTF.

This clonotype was counted between two and nine times. This chain connects TRBV5-4 to TRBJ2-1; TRBD2 aligns across 10 bases. The CDR3 extends over 15 amino acids. V gave up 0 bases and J gave up 7 bases; unmatched junction bases: 4. Germline loops: CDR1 SGHNT, CDR2 YYREEE (reference sequence). The CDR3 spells CASSLEERGGNEQFF. The CDR3 bases are TGTGCCAGCAGCTTGGAGGAGCGGGGGGGGAATGAGCAGTTCTTC.

This clonotype was observed a few times. The rearrangement joins TRBV29-1 to TRBJ1-1, with unresolved D. The germline gives CDR1 SQVTM, CDR2 ANQGSEA. The CDR3 has 12 residues. Trimming removed 6 bases from V and 4 bases from J, with 12 bases in between. The CDR3 region has the DNA TGCAGCGTCCTGCAGGACTCCACTGAAGCTTTCTTT. Its protein product is CSVLQDSTEAFF. Full variable domain (remainder filled in from reference TRBV29-1 and TRBJ1-1): SAVISQKPSRDICQRGTSLTIQCQVDSQVTMMFWYRQQPGQSLTLIATANQGSEATYESGFVIDKFPISRPNLTFSTLTVSNMSPEDSSIYLCSVLQDSTEAFFGQGTRLTVV.

This clonotype turned up a few times. The rearrangement uses TRBV29-1 and TRBJ2-5, with D possibly matching TRBD2 (6 bases). The CDR3 runs to 15 residues. V was pared by 0 bases and J by 5 bases, with 16 bases between. Looked up from germline, CDR1 is SQVTM and CDR2 is ANQGSEA. CDR3 residues: CSVEDPAGTWETQYF. CDR3 nucleotides: TGCAGCGTTGAAGATCCGGCCGGGACTTGGGAGACCCAGTACTTC.

There are many counts of this clonotype. In DNA form, the CDR3 reads TGTGCCAGCAGCCCTAAATACAGGGAAGCTTTCTTT. It is translated as CASSPKYREAFF. This rearrangement joins TRBV7-2 to TRBJ1-1; a weak D match, TRBD1 (5 bases). Trimming left V 5 bases short and J 8 bases short, with 12 bases between. Per the germline V gene, CDR1 is SGHTA and CDR2 is FQGNSA. The CDR3 loop spans 12 amino acids.

The rearrangement links TRBV20-1 to TRBJ1-2; D ambiguous. Germline CDR1 reads DFQATT; CDR2 reads SNEGSKA (reference sequence). Trimming left V 0 bases short and J 12 bases short, with 5 bases between. The CDR3 runs 9 residues. DNA for the CDR3: TGCAGTGCTAGAGATTTAAACACCTTC. This gives the protein CSARDLNTF.

This clonotype occurred a few times. The V call is TRBV7-9, the J call TRBJ2-3; D not resolved. This CDR3 is built from 14 residues. Germline V gene data show CDR1 as SEHNR and CDR2 as FQNEAQ (reference sequence). V lost 7 bases and J 1 base, leaving 12 bases between the germline ends. As DNA, the CDR3 is TGTGCCAGCAACTTTGGTGCTGGCACAGATACGCAGTATTTT. The encoded protein is CASNFGAGTDTQYF.

The chain carries TRBV3-1 and TRBJ2-2; D is unresolved. The germline V gene encodes CDR1 LGHDT and CDR2 YNNKEL (reference sequence). The CDR3 covers 16 residues. Between the trimmed V and J ends, which lost 1 base and 2 bases, there was a span of 11 bases. In nucleotides, the CDR3 is TGTGCCAGCAGCCAAGTTCCCAGGCGAAACACCGGGGAGCTGTTTTTT. It translates to CASSQVPRRNTGELFF.

The gene calls are TRBV12-3 or TRBV12-4 and TRBJ1-5, with D unresolved. The CDR3 is 13 amino acids. V was pared by 6 bases and J by 5 bases, with 11 bases between. This CDR3 is CASSPGPYQPQHF. CDR3 DNA: TGTGCCAGCAGCCCCGGGCCTTATCAGCCCCAGCATTTT.

This clonotype was observed many times. The chain combines TRBV4-1 with TRBJ2-7; 8 nucleotides match TRBD2. CDR3 length equals 14 residues. Per germline, CDR1 MGHRA and CDR2 YSYEKL. V lost 4 bases, J lost 3 bases, and 5 bases stayed unmatched. CDR3 nucleotides: TGCGCCAGCAGCCTCCGGGAGGGGGACTACGAGCAGTACTTC. Residues: CASSLREGDYEQYF.

The rearrangement links TRBV29-1 to TRBJ2-1; D call uncertain. Germline assignment: CDR1 SQVTM and CDR2 ANQGSEA. V gave up 1 base and J gave up 13 bases, with 8 bases separating them. The CDR3 runs 10 residues. CDR3 protein: CSVEVGGQFF. The CDR3 DNA is TGCAGCGTTGAAGTAGGCGGCCAGTTCTTC.

About this clonotype: Just one base apart from a much larger clone, this may be a read error. The chain has TRBV7-4 and TRBJ2-5, with 11 bases matching TRBD1. The CDR3 covers 16 residues. Germline lookup yields CDR1 SGHVT and CDR2 SQSDAQ. The CDR3 loop reads CGSSRSGQGDAETQYF. The CDR3 DNA follows: TGTGGCAGCAGCCGTTCGGGACAGGGGGACGCGGAGACCCAGTACTTC. Using reference TRBV7-4 and TRBJ2-5 for the parts outside the CDR3, the full variable domain is GAGVSQSPRYKVAKRGRDVALRCDSISGHVTLYWYRQTLGQGSEVLTYSQSDAQRDKSGRPSGRFSAERPERSVSTLKIQRTEQGDSAVYLCGSSRSGQGDAETQYFGPGTRLLVL.